In its sample, the clone carrying this T cell receptor beta chain was seen a few times. In the authors' workflow: Nucleated cell counts were estimated from reference gene primer amplification. TCRdb's copy holds only in-frame clones and misses some; the assay was immunoSEQ multiplex PCR. V and J calls plus clone size are reproduced from that table; the DNA served to infer D and trimming. The sample gives about 82,000 clones, 80% of which show up once; approximately 12% is in the top ten. The entry originates in a study of blood T cell repertoires in COVID-19. The CDR3 contains 16 residues. The germline CDR1 and CDR2 sequences are MNHNS and SASEGT. Unmatched junction bases numbered 5, after V lost 1 base and J lost 0 bases.

Sequencing used peripheral blood. The source of this sequence is a woman aged 40 to 55 with active or convalescent COVID-19. The chain carries TRBV6-1 and TRBJ1-1; 7 bases line up with TRBD1. The CDR3 region has the DNA TGTGCCAGCAGTGAAGTACAGACAGGGATGAACACTGAAGCTTTCTTT. Translated: CASSEVQTGMNTEAFF.